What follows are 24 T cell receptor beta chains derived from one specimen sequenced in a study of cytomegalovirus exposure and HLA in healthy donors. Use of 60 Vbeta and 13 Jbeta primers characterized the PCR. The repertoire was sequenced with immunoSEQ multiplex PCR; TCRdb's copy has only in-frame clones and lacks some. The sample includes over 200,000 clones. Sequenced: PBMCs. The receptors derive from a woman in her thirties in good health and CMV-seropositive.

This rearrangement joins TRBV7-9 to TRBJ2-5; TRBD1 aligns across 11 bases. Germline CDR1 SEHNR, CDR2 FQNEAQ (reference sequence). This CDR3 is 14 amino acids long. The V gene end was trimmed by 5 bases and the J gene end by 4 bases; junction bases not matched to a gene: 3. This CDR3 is CASSPGTGGETQYF. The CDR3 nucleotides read TGTGCCAGCAGCCCCGGGACAGGGGGAGAGACCCAGTACTTC.

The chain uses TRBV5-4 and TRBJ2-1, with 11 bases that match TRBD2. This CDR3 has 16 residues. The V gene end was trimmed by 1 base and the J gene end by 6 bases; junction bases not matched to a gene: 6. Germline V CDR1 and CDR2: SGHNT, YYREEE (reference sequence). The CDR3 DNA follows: TGTGCCAGCAGCTTGAGGGGCCTAGCGGGGGGCAATGAGCAGTTCTTC. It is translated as CASSLRGLAGGNEQFF.

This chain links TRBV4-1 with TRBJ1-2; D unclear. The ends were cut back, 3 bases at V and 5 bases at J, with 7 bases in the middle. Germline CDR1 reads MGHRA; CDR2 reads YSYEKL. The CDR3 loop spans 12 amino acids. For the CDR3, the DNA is TGCGCCAGCAGCCAGGAGTGGTATGGCTACACCTTC. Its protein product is CASSQEWYGYTF.

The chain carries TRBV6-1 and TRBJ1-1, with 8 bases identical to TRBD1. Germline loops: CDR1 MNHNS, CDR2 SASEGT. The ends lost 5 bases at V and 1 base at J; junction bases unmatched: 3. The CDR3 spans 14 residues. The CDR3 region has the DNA TGTGCCAGCAGTCCGGACAGGGCGAACACTGAAGCTTTCTTT. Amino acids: CASSPDRANTEAFF.

CDR3 in amino acids: CASSPLGLASGELFF. In DNA, the CDR3 is TGTGCCAGCAGCCCCTTGGGACTAGCTTCCGGGGAGCTGTTTTTT. The rearrangement uses TRBV9 and TRBJ2-2; 9 nucleotides align to TRBD2. Germline CDR1 reads SGDLS; CDR2 reads YYNGEE. This CDR3 comprises 15 residues. V dropped 4 bases and J dropped 6; count of bases not matched to a gene: 7.

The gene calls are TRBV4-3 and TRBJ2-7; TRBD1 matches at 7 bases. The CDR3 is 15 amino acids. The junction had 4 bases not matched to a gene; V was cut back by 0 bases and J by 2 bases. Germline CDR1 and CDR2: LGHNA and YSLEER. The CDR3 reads CASSQDLGQTYEQYF. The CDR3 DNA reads TGCGCCAGCAGCCAAGATCTGGGACAGACCTACGAGCAGTACTTC.

The CDR3 protein is CASSVDGGRAPDTQYF. The CDR3 nucleotides are TGTGCCAGCAGCGTAGATGGCGGGAGGGCCCCAGATACGCAGTATTTT. The gene calls are TRBV9 and TRBJ2-3; 9 bases map to TRBD2. CDR3 length: 16 residues. V dropped 0 bases and J dropped 4; count of bases not matched to a gene: 6. CDR1 and CDR2 (germline): SGDLS, YYNGEE.

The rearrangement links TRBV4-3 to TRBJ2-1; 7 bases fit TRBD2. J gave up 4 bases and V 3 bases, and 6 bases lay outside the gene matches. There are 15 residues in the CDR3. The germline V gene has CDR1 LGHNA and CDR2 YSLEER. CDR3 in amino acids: CASSQGRERYNEQFF. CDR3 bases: TGCGCCAGCAGCCAGGGGCGGGAGCGGTACAATGAGCAGTTCTTC.

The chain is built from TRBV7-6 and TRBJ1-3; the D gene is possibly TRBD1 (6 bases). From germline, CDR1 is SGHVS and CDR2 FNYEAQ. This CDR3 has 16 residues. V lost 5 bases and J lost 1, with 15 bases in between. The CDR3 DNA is TGTGCCAGCAGCGTTACAGGGATCGGATCTGGAAACACCATATATTTT. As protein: CASSVTGIGSGNTIYF.

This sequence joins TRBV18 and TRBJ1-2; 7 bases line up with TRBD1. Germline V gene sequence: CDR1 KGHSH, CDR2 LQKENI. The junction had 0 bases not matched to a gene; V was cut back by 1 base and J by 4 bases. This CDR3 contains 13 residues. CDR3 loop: CASSPRDSYGYTF. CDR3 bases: TGTGCCAGCTCACCACGGGACAGCTATGGCTACACCTTC.

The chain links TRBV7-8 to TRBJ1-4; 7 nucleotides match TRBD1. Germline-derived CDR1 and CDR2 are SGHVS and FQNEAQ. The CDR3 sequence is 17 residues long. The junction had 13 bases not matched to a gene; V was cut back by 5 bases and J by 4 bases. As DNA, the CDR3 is TGTGCCAGCAGCCTAGGGAGGGGGCTACAGGTTAATGAAAAACTGTTTTTT. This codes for CASSLGRGLQVNEKLFF.

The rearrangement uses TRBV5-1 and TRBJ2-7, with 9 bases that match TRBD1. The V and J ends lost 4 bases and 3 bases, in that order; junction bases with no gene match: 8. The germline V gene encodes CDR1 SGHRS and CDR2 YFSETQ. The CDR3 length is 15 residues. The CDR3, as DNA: TGCGCCAGCAGCCAGGGACAGGGAACATACTACGAGCAGTACTTC. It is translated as CASSQGQGTYYEQYF. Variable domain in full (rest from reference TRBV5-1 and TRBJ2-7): KAGVTQTPRYLIKTRGQQVTLSCSPISGHRSVSWYQQTPGQGLQFLFEYFSETQRNKGNFPGRFSGRQFSNSRSEMNVSTLELGDSALYLCASSQGQGTYYEQYFGPGTRLTVT.

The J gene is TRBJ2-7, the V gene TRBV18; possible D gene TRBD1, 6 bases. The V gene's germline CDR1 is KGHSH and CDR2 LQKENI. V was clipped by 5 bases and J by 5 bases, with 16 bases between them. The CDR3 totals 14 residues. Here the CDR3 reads CASSIGREGDEQYF. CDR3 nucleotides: TGTGCCAGCTCAATTGGGAGAGAGGGGGACGAGCAGTACTTC. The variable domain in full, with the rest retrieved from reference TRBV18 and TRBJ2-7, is NAGVMQNPRHLVRRRGQEARLRCSPMKGHSHVYWYRQLPEEGLKFMVYLQKENIIDESGMPKERFSAEFPKEGPSILRIQQVVRGDSAAYFCASSIGREGDEQYFGPGTRLTVT.

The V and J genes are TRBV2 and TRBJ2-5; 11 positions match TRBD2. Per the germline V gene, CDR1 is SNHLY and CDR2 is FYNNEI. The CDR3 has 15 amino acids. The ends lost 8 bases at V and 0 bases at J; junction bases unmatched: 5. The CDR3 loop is CASSRLAGHQETQYF. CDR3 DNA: TGTGCCAGCTCCAGACTAGCGGGGCACCAAGAGACCCAGTACTTC. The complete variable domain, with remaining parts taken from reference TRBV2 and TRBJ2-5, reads EPEVTQTPSHQVTQMGQEVILRCVPISNHLYFYWYRQILGQKVEFLVSFYNNEISEKSEIFDDQFSVERPDGSNFTLKIRSTKLEDSAMYFCASSRLAGHQETQYFGPGTRLLVL.

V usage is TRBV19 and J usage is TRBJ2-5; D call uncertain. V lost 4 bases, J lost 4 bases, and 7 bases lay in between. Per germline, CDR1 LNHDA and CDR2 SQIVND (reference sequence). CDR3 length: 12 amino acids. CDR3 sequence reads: CASSTTGETQYF. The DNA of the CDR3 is TGTGCCAGTAGTACCACGGGAGAGACCCAGTACTTC.

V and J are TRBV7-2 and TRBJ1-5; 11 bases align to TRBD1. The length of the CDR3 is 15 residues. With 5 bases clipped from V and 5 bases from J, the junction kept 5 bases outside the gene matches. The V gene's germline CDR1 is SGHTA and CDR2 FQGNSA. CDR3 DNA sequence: TGTGCCAGCAGCCGGACAGGGGGCCGTGATCAGCCCCAGCATTTT. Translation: CASSRTGGRDQPQHF.

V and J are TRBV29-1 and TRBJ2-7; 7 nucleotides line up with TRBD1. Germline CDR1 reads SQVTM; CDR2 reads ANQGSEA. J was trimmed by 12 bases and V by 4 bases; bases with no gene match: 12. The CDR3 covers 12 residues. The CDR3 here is CSVGDSPRLLYF. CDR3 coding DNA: TGCAGCGTTGGGGACAGCCCCAGGTTGCTGTACTTC.

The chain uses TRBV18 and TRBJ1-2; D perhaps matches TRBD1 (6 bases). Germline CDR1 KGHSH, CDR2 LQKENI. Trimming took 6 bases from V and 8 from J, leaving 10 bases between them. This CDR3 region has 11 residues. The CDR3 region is CASSNRDGYTF. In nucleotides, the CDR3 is TGTGCCAGCTCCAACAGGGACGGCTACACCTTC.

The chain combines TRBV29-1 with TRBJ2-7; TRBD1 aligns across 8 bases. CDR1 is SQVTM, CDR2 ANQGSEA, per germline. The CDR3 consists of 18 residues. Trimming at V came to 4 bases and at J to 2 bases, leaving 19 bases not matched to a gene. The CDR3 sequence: CSVVSRLRGQGQTYEQYF. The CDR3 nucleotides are TGCAGCGTTGTGTCCCGCCTCCGCGGACAGGGCCAGACCTACGAGCAGTACTTC.

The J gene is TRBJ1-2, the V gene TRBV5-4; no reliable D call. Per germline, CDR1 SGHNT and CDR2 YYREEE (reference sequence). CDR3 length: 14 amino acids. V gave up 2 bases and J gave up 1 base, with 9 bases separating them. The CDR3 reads CASSFGQNNYGYTF. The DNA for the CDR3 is TGTGCCAGCAGCTTTGGGCAGAATAACTATGGCTACACCTTC.

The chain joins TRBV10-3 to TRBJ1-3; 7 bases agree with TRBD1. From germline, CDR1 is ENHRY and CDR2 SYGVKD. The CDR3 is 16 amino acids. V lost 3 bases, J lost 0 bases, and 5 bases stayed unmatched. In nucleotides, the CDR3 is TGTGCCATCAGTGACAGGGGGACGAGCTCTGGAAACACCATATATTTT. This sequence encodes CAISDRGTSSGNTIYF.

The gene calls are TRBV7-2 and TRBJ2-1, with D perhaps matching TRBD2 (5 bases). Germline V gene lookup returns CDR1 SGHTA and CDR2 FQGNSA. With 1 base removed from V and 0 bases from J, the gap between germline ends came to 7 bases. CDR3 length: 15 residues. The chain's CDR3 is CASSLESGSYNEQFF. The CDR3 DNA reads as TGTGCCAGCAGCTTAGAAAGCGGCTCCTACAATGAGCAGTTCTTC.

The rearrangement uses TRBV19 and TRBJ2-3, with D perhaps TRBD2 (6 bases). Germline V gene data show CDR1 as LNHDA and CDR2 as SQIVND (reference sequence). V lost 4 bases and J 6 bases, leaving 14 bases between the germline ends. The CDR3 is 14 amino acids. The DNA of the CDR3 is TGTGCCAGTAGTACCGACTGGAGCGGGGATACGCAGTATTTT. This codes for CASSTDWSGDTQYF. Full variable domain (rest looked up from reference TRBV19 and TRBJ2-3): DGGITQSPKYLFRKEGQNVTLSCEQNLNHDAMYWYRQDPGQGLRLIYYSQIVNDFQKGDIAEGYSVSREKKESFPLTVTSAQKNPTAFYLCASSTDWSGDTQYFGPGTRLTVL.

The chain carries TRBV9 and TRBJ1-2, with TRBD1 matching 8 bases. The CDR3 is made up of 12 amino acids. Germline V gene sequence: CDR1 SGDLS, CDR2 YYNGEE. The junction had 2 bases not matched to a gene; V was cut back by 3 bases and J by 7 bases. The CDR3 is CASSGDRRGYTF. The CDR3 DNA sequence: TGTGCCAGCAGCGGGGACAGGCGTGGCTACACCTTC. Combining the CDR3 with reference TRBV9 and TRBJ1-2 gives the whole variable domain DSGVTQTPKHLITATGQRVTLRCSPRSGDLSVYWYQQSLDQGLQFLIQYYNGEERAKGNILERFSAQQFPDLHSELNLSSLELGDSALYFCASSGDRRGYTFGSGTRLTVV.